The 13 T cell receptor beta chains below all came from one sample that was sequenced in a study of T-cell memory formation after mild COVID-19. Each CDR3 protein gets one entry after TCRdb re-called the 5' RACE reads with MiXCR. This sample yields some 340,000 distinct CDR3 sequences, of which approximately 12% are seen a single time; 20% to 25% belongs to the top ten. The sequencing input was PBMCs or a T cell subset sorted from them (not recorded which). These receptors all come from a man younger than 30 who had mild COVID-19 (a few samples of this study predate the infection). Cell type and time point are not known.

The chain employs TRBV12-3 or TRBV12-4 and TRBJ1-2, with D possibly TRBD1 on 6 matching bases. This CDR3 region has 14 residues. V lost 2 bases and J lost 4, with 11 bases in between. This CDR3 is CASSLIQGSYGYTF. The CDR3 region has the DNA TGTGCCAGCAGTTTAATCCAGGGGTCCTATGGCTACACCTTC.

This clonotype has at least ten counts. The chain carries TRBV30 and TRBJ2-1, with 7 positions matching TRBD2. V lost 3 bases to trimming and J lost 1 base; unmatched junction nucleotides: 6. CDR1 is GTSNPN, CDR2 SVGIG, per germline (reference sequence). The CDR3 is 15 residues long. This CDR3 reads CAWSYVGLSYNEQFF. As DNA, the CDR3 is TGTGCCTGGAGCTACGTGGGACTATCCTACAATGAGCAGTTCTTC.

The chain joins TRBV4-3 to TRBJ2-6, with D unresolved. Trimming pared 0 bases from V and 0 bases from J, leaving 6 bases between. The germline CDR1 and CDR2 sequences are LGHNA and YSLEER. The CDR3 length is 16 residues. CDR3 nucleotides: TGCGCCAGCAGCCAAGATATTGTCTCTGGGGCCAACGTCCTGACTTTC. Translating gives CASSQDIVSGANVLTF.

The chain joins TRBV4-3 to TRBJ2-2; D unclear. V lost 3 bases and J 5 bases, leaving 13 bases between the germline ends. This CDR3 is built from 15 residues. CDR1 is LGHNA, CDR2 YSLEER, per germline. CDR3 protein: CASSHYRTTTGELFF. In nucleotides, the CDR3 is TGCGCCAGCAGCCATTACAGAACCACGACCGGGGAGCTGTTTTTT.

This clonotype was recorded a few times. The rearrangement uses TRBV7-6 and TRBJ2-7; either TRBD1 or TRBD2 may supply D (6 bases each). This CDR3 has 15 amino acids. V was clipped by 5 bases and J by 2 bases, with 16 bases between them. CDR1 is SGHVS and CDR2 is FNYEAQ in the germline V gene. The CDR3 here is CASSPGIGGAYEQYV. The CDR3 DNA sequence: TGTGCCAGCAGCCCCGGGATCGGGGGCGCCTACGAGCAGTACGTC.

A few counts support this clonotype. J is TRBJ2-7 and V is TRBV3-1; D may be TRBD2 (7 bases). The CDR3 contains 13 residues. The V end was cut by 5 bases, the J end by 7 bases, with 15 bases between. In germline, CDR1 is LGHDT, CDR2 YNNKEL (reference sequence). The CDR3 loop reads CASSFLGGREQYV. For the CDR3, the DNA is TGTGCCAGCAGCTTCTTGGGGGGGCGTGAGCAGTACGTC.

The sample holds a few counts of this clonotype. The V gene is TRBV5-1, the J gene TRBJ2-6; D not resolved. The CDR3 is 14 amino acids. The V end was cut by 4 bases, the J end by 4 bases, with 9 bases between. The germline V gene has CDR1 SGHRS and CDR2 YFSETQ. CDR3 sequence reads: CASSAVVGANVLTF. The CDR3 DNA reads as TGCGCCAGCAGCGCAGTAGTAGGGGCCAACGTCCTGACTTTC.

The rearrangement links TRBV6-5 to TRBJ1-1, with D tentatively TRBD1 (5 bases). CDR1 and CDR2 (germline): MNHEY, SVGAGI. There are 14 residues in the CDR3. Trimming pared 2 bases from V and 5 bases from J, leaving 12 bases between. CDR3 amino acids: CASSYGSGRTEAFF. In nucleotides, the CDR3 is TGTGCCAGCAGTTACGGTTCGGGGCGGACTGAAGCTTTCTTT.

This clonotype has just a few counts. The rearrangement uses TRBV6-2 or TRBV6-3 and TRBJ1-4; D gene uncertain. The CDR3 extends over 12 amino acids. CDR1 is MNHEY, CDR2 SVGEGT, per germline. The V end was cut by 0 bases, the J end by 12 bases, with 8 bases between. The CDR3 spells CASSYSLSELFF. The CDR3 coding sequence is TGTGCCAGCAGTTACTCGCTGTCCGAACTGTTTTTT.

This clonotype came up a few times. The V call is TRBV5-1, the J call TRBJ2-7; D may be TRBD1 (6 bases). V lost 7 bases to trimming and J lost 4 bases, with 18 bases between them. This CDR3 contains 14 residues. CDR1 SGHRS and CDR2 YFSETQ come from the germline V gene. The CDR3 region is CASRSQGAWYEQYF. The CDR3 DNA is TGCGCCAGCCGATCACAGGGTGCATGGTACGAGCAGTACTTC.

The V call is TRBV20-1, the J call TRBJ2-7; 9 positions match TRBD1. Germline assignment: CDR1 DFQATT and CDR2 SNEGSKA (reference sequence). The V and J ends lost 6 bases and 6 bases, in that order; junction bases with no gene match: 12. This CDR3 is built from 14 residues. CDR3 in DNA: TGCAGTGCACGAACCTTCCGGGACAGGGTCGAGCAGTACTTC. The encoded protein is CSARTFRDRVEQYF.

This clonotype showed up just a few times. This chain joins TRBV7-9 and TRBJ1-2; D is undetermined. Germline CDR1 and CDR2: SEHNR and FQNEAQ (reference sequence). The CDR3 runs 12 residues. Trimming pared 2 bases from V and 10 bases from J, leaving 11 bases between. The CDR3 is CASSLKSFLYTF. The CDR3 region has the DNA TGTGCCAGCAGCTTAAAAAGTTTCCTCTACACCTTC.

The chain has TRBV6-5 and TRBJ2-1, with D maybe TRBD2 (6 bases). The CDR3 sequence is 20 residues long. Trimming left V 6 bases short and J 8 bases short, with 35 bases between. Germline V gene lookup returns CDR1 MNHEY and CDR2 SVGAGI. In DNA form, the CDR3 reads TGTGCCAGCAGCGAGTGGGGGAAGAAGCGGGTGACTTTAAGGGCAGATGAGCAGTTCTTC. The encoded protein is CASSEWGKKRVTLRADEQFF.